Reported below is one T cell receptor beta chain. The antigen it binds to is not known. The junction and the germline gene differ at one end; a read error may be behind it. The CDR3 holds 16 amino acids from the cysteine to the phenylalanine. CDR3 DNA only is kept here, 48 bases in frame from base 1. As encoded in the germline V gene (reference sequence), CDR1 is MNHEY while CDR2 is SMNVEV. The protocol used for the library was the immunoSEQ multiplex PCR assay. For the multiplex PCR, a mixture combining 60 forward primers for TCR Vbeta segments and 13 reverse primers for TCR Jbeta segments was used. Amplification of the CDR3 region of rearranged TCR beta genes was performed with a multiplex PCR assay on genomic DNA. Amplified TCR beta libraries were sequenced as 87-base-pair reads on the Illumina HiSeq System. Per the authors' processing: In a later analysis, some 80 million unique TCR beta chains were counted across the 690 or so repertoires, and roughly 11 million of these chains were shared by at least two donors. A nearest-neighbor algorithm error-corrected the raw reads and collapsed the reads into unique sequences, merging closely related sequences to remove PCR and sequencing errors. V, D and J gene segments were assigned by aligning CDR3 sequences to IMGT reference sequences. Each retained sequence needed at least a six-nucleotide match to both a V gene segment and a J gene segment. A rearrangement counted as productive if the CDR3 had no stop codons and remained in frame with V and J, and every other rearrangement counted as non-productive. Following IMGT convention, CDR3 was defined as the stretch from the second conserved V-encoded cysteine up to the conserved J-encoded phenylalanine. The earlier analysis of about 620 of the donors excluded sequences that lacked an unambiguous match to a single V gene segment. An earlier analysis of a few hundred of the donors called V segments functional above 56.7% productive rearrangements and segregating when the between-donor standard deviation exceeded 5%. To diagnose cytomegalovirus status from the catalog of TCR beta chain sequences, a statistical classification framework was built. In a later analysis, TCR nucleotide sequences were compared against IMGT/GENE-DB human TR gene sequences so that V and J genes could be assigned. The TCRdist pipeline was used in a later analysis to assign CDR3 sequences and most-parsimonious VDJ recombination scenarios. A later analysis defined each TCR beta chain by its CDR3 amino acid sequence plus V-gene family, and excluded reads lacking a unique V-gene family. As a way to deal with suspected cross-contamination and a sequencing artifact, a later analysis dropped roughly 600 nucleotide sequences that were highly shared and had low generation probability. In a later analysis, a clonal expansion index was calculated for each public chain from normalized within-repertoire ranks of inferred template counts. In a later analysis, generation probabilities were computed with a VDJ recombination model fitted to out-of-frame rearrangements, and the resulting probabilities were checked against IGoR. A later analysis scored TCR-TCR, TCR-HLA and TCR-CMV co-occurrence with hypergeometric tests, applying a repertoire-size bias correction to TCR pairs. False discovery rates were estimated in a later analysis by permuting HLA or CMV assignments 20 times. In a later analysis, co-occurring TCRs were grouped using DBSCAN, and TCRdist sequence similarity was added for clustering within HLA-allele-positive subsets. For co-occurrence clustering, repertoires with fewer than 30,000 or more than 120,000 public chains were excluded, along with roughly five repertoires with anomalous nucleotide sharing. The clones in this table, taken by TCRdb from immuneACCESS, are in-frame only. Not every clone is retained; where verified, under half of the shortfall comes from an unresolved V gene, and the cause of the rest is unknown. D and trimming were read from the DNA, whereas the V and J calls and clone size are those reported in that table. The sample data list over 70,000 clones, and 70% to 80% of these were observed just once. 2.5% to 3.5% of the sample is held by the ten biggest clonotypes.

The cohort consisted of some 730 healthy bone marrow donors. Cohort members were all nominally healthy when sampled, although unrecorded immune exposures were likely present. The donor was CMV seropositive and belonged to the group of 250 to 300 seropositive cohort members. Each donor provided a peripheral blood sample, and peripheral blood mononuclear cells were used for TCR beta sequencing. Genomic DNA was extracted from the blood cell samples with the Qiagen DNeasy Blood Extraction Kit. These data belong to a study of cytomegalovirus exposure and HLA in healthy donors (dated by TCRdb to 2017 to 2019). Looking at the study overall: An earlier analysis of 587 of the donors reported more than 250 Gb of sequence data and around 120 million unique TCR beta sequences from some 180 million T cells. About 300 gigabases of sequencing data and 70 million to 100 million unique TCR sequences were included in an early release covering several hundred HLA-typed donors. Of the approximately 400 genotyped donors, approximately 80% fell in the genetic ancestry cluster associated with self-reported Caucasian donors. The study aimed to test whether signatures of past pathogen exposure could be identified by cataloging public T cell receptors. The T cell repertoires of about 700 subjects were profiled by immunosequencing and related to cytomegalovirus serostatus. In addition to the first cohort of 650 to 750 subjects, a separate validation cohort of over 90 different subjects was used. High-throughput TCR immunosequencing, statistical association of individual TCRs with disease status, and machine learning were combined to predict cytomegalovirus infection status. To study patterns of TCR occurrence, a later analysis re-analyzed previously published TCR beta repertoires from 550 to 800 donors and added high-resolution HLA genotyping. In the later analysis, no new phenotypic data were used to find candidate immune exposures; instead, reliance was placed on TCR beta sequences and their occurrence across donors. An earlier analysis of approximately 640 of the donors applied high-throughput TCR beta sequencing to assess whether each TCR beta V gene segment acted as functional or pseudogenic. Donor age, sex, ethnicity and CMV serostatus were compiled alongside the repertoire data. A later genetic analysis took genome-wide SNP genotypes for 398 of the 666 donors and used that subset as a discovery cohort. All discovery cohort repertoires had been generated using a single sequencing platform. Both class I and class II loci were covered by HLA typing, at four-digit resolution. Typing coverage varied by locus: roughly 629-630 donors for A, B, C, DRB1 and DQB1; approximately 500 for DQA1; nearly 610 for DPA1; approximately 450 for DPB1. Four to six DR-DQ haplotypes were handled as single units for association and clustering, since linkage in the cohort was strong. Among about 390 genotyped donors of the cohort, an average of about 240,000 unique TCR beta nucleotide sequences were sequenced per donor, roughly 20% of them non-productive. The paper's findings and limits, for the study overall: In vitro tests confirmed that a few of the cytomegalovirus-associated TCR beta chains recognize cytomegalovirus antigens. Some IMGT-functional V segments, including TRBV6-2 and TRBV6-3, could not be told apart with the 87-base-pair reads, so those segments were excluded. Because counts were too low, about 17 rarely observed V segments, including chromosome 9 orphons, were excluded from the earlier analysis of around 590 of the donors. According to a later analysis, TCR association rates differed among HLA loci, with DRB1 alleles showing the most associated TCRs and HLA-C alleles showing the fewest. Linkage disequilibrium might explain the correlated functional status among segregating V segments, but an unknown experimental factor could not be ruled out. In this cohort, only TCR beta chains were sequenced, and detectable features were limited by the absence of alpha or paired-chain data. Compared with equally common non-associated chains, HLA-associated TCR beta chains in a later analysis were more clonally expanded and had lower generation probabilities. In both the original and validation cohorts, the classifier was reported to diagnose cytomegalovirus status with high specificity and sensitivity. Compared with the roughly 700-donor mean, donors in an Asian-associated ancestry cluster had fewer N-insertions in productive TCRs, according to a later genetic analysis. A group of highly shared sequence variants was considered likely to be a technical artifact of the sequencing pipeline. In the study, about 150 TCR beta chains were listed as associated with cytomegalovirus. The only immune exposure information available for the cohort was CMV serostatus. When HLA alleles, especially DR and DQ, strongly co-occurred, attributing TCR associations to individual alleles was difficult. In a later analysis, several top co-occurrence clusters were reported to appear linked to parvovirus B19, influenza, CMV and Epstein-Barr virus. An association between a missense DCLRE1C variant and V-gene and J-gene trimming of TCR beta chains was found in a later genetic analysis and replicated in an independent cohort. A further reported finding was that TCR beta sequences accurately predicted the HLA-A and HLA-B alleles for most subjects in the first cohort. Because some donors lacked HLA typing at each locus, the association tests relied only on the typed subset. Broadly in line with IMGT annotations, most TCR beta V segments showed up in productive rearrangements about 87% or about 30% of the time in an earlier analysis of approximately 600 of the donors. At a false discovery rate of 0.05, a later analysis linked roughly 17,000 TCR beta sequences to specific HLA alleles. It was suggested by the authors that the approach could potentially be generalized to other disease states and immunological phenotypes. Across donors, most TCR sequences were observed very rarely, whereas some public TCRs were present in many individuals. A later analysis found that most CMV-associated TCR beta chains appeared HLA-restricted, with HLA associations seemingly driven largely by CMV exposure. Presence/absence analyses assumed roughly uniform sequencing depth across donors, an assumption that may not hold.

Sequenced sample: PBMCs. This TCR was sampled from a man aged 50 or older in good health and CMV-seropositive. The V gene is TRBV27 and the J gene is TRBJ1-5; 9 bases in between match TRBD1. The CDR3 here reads CASSGTGQGSHQPQHF. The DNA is TGTGCCAGCAGTGGAACGGGACAGGGTAGCCATCAGCCCCAGCATTTT.